One sample yielded the 18 T cell receptor beta chains listed below, sequenced in a study of spatial heterogeneity in lung cancer (dated 2019 in TCRdb). Library prep was done by 5' RACE. Sequenced on a NextSeq 500. TCRdb's own reprocessing of the public reads used fastp at Q25 and MiXCR and kept productive beta chains. Each CDR3 protein gets just one entry, which takes the most common genes and DNA from the rows behind it. Counted in this sample were more than 95,000 distinct CDR3 sequences; less than 15% of them appeared once. Roughly 17% of the sample goes to the ten largest clones. This sample's time point label indicates: blood at routine non-recurrence follow-up after resection. For TCR sequencing, whole RNA was extracted from tumor and nontumor lung tissue, or from cryopreserved PBMC samples, and no cell sorting was done. This specimen consisted of PBMCs, obtained at follow-up. These receptors originate from a male donor with early-stage non-small cell lung cancer.

At least ten counts were recorded for this clonotype. V and J are TRBV28 and TRBJ2-7; D possibly corresponds to TRBD2 (5 bases). Trimming pared 7 bases from V and 11 bases from J, leaving 18 bases between. The CDR3 is 12 residues long. Germline V CDR1 and CDR2: MDHEN, SYDVKM. CDR3 nucleotide sequence: TGTGCCAGCACCCAATTGACGGGGATCAAGTACTTC. This codes for CASTQLTGIKYF.

This clonotype was observed many times. The rearrangement joins TRBV29-1 to TRBJ2-5, with D possibly TRBD1 on 6 matching bases. Trimming took off 7 bases at V and 3 bases at J, with 12 bases between the two ends. The CDR3 runs to 12 residues. Germline V gene sequence: CDR1 SQVTM, CDR2 ANQGSEA. CDR3 region: CSANSGEETQYF. The CDR3 DNA reads as TGCAGCGCTAACTCAGGGGAAGAGACCCAGTACTTC.

This clonotype appeared many times. The J gene is TRBJ2-3, the V gene TRBV9; D uncertain. The V end was cut by 0 bases, the J end by 2 bases, with 1 base between. Per germline, CDR1 SGDLS and CDR2 YYNGEE. This CDR3 comprises 12 residues. The chain's CDR3 is CASSVVTDTQYF. CDR3 sequence (DNA): TGTGCCAGCAGCGTAGTCACAGATACGCAGTATTTT.

This clonotype was detected ten times or more. The chain carries TRBV5-4 and TRBJ1-1; possible D gene TRBD1, 6 bases. Germline V gene sequence: CDR1 SGHNT, CDR2 YYREEE (reference sequence). The CDR3 totals 16 residues. Trimming cost V 0 bases and J 3 bases, with 15 bases left between them. DNA for the CDR3: TGTGCCAGCAGCTTGGGTGCGGGGGACACGCACACTGAAGCTTTCTTT. Translated, it gives CASSLGAGDTHTEAFF. Full variable domain (rest looked up from reference TRBV5-4 and TRBJ1-1): ETGVTQSPTHLIKTRGQQVTLRCSSQSGHNTVSWYQQALGQGPQFIFQYYREEENGRGNFPPRFSGLQFPNYSSELNVNALELDDSALYLCASSLGAGDTHTEAFFGQGTRLTVV.

This clonotype was found a few times. V usage is TRBV4-1 and J usage is TRBJ1-1; D not resolved. V was cut by 3 bases and J by 2 bases, with 10 bases left in between. CDR3 length equals 14 residues. CDR1 MGHRA and CDR2 YSYEKL come from the germline V gene. The CDR3 here is CASSHPSLNTEAFF. The CDR3 nucleotides read TGCGCCAGCAGCCACCCCAGCCTAAACACTGAAGCTTTCTTT.

This clonotype occurred many times. The CDR3 coding sequence is TGTGCCAGCAGCAAGGGCCCCCGCGGACAGAACTATGGCTACACCTTC. Its protein is CASSKGPRGQNYGYTF. V gene TRBV21-1 combines with J gene TRBJ1-2; TRBD1 was called by the table and not checked on the DNA. TRBV21-1 is a listed pseudogene. CDR3 size: 16 residues.

This clonotype was counted only a few times. The chain joins TRBV30 to TRBJ2-3, with D possibly being TRBD1 (5 bases). V gave up 0 bases and J gave up 2 bases, with 18 bases separating them. Germline CDR1 is GTSNPN and CDR2 is SVGIG (reference sequence). The CDR3 has 17 residues. The CDR3 loop is CAWSVRGRRGNTDTQYF. The CDR3 DNA is TGTGCCTGGAGTGTACGAGGTCGAAGGGGTAACACAGATACGCAGTATTTT. Full variable domain (remainder filled in from reference TRBV30 and TRBJ2-3): SQTIHQWPATLVQPVGSPLSLECTVEGTSNPNLYWYRQAAGRGLQLLFYSVGIGQISSEVPQNLSASRPQDRQFILSSKKLLLSDSGFYLCAWSVRGRRGNTDTQYFGPGTRLTVL.

At least ten counts were recorded for this clonotype. The rearrangement uses TRBV19 and TRBJ1-4; D unclear. V lost 8 bases to trimming and J lost 0 bases, with 10 bases between them. The V gene's germline CDR1 is LNHDA and CDR2 SQIVND (reference sequence). CDR3 length equals 14 residues. CDR3: CASGGGATNEKLFF. The CDR3, as DNA: TGTGCCAGTGGAGGCGGCGCAACTAATGAAAAACTGTTTTTT.

The rearrangement joins TRBV25-1 to TRBJ1-2, with D possibly TRBD1 on 5 matching bases. The germline V gene has CDR1 MGHDK and CDR2 SYGVNS. This CDR3 is 11 amino acids long. V was shortened by 6 bases and J by 10 bases, with 12 bases between the two germline ends. The CDR3 spells CASSPGTYYTF. In DNA, the CDR3 is TGTGCCAGCAGCCCCGGGACCTACTACACCTTC.

This sequence joins TRBV10-3 and TRBJ1-1; perhaps TRBD1 as D (6 bases). Germline V lookup: CDR1 ENHRY, CDR2 SYGVKD. This CDR3 spans 13 amino acids. Trimming shortened V by 10 bases and J by 0 bases, and 12 bases separated the two germline ends. This chain's CDR3 is CATVGGMNTEAFF. The CDR3 DNA follows: TGTGCCACCGTAGGGGGAATGAACACTGAAGCTTTCTTT.

At least ten counts were recorded for this clonotype. The chain is built from TRBV4-1 and TRBJ1-2; TRBD1 matches 7 bases. There are 17 residues in the CDR3. V shed 0 bases, J shed 8 bases, and the junction held 15 bases outside the gene matches. The germline V gene has CDR1 MGHRA and CDR2 YSYEKL. The CDR3 nucleotides read TGCGCCAGCAGCCAAGATTTCGGGATAGGGGGCGCGGACGGCTACACCTTC. Its protein is CASSQDFGIGGADGYTF.

The gene calls are TRBV29-1 and TRBJ1-2; 7 nucleotides match TRBD1. The germline CDR1 and CDR2 sequences are SQVTM and ANQGSEA. CDR3 size: 14 residues. J lost 4 bases, V lost 4 bases, and 9 bases had no gene match. This CDR3 is CSVAPRGGGYGYTF. DNA for the CDR3: TGCAGCGTTGCCCCGAGAGGGGGCGGCTATGGCTACACCTTC.

The rearrangement links TRBV4-3 to TRBJ2-2; 7 positions agree with TRBD2. The V segment lost 3 bases and the J segment 7 bases; nucleotides outside the gene matches: 14. The CDR3 length is 17 residues. CDR1 is LGHNA, CDR2 YSLEER, per germline. CDR3 DNA: TGCGCCAGCAGCCATCCGGGAGGCCAGGTCCGAAACGGGGAGCTGTTTTTT. Translation gives CASSHPGGQVRNGELFF.

This clonotype was detected a few times. The chain recombines TRBV2 with TRBJ1-1; D not resolved. CDR3 length: 14 amino acids. Deletions cut 8 bases from V and 0 bases from J, with 13 bases between. From germline, CDR1 is SNHLY and CDR2 FYNNEI. CDR3 region: CASPRSPLNTEAFF. The CDR3 DNA sequence: TGTGCCAGCCCCCGGAGTCCGTTGAACACTGAAGCTTTCTTT.

This clonotype was seen at least ten times. The chain has TRBV6-5 and TRBJ2-2; the D call may be TRBD1 or TRBD2 (6 bases each). The V end was cut by 1 base, the J end by 4 bases, with 10 bases between. CDR3 length equals 15 residues. The germline V gene has CDR1 MNHEY and CDR2 SVGAGI. For the CDR3, the DNA is TGTGCCAGCAGTTACTGGACGGGGGCCACCGGGGAGCTGTTTTTT. This codes for CASSYWTGATGELFF.

The CDR3 is CASSLGTGGYGYTF. The CDR3 bases are TGTGCCAGCAGTTTAGGGACGGGAGGCTATGGCTACACCTTC. The J gene is TRBJ1-2, the V gene TRBV28, with D perhaps TRBD1 (5 bases). CDR3 size: 14 residues. Per the germline V gene, CDR1 is MDHEN and CDR2 is SYDVKM. V was shortened by 2 bases and J by 4 bases, with 11 bases between the two germline ends.

This clonotype showed up just a few times. The genes are TRBV4-3 and TRBJ1-2; TRBD1 aligns across 8 bases. Germline CDR1 LGHNA, CDR2 YSLEER. The CDR3 spans 15 residues. The ends lost 6 bases at V and 2 bases at J; junction bases unmatched: 8. The CDR3 loop is CASRPTTGGNYGYTF. In DNA, the CDR3 is TGCGCCAGCAGACCCACAACAGGGGGAAACTATGGCTACACCTTC.

There are many counts of this clonotype. V gene TRBV7-2 combines with J gene TRBJ1-6, with D perhaps TRBD1 (5 bases). The germline V gene has CDR1 SGHTA and CDR2 FQGNSA. The CDR3 spans 14 residues. V lost 2 bases and J lost 10, with 12 bases in between. In DNA, the CDR3 is TGTGCCAGCAGCTTATACGAGGGGAACTCACCCCTCCACTTT. This gives the protein CASSLYEGNSPLHF.